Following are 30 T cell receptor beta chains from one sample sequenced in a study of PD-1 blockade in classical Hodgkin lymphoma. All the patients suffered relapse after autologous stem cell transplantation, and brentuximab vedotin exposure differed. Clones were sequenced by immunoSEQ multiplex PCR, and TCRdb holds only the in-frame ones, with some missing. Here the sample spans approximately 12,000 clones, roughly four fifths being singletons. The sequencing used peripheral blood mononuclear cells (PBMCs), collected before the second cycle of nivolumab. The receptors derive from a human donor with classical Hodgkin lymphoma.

The chain's CDR3 is CASSPRSSGANVLTF. The CDR3 region has the DNA TGTGCCAGCAGCCCCAGGAGCTCTGGGGCCAACGTCCTGACTTTC. J is TRBJ2-6 and V is TRBV7-3; no definite D call. The V and J ends lost 5 bases and 0 bases respectively, with 8 bases between them. Germline V CDR1 and CDR2: SGHTA, FQGTGA. CDR3 length equals 15 residues.

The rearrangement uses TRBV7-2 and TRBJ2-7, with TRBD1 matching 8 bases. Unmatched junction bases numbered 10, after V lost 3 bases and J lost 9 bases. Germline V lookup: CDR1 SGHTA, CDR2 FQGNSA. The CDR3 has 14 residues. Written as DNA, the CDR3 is TGTGCCAGCAGCTTGAATGACAGGGGTTTAGGGCAGTACTTC. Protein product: CASSLNDRGLGQYF.

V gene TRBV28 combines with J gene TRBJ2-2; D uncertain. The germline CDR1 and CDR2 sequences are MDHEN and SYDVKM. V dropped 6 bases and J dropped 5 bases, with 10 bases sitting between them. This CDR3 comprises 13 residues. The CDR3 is CASRKPSTGELFF. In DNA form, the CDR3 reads TGTGCCAGCAGGAAGCCCTCTACCGGGGAGCTGTTTTTT.

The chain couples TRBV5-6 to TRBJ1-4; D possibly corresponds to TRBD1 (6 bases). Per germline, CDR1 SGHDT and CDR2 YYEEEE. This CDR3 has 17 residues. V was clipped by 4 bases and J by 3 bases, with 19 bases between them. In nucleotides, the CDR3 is TGTGCCAGCAGCCGGACCCAAGGGGGGGATCCTAATGAAAAACTGTTTTTT. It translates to CASSRTQGGDPNEKLFF. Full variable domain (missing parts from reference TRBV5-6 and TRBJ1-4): DAGVTQSPTHLIKTRGQQVTLRCSPKSGHDTVSWYQQALGQGPQFIFQYYEEEERQRGNFPDRFSGHQFPNYSSELNVNALLLGDSALYLCASSRTQGGDPNEKLFFGSGTQLSVL.

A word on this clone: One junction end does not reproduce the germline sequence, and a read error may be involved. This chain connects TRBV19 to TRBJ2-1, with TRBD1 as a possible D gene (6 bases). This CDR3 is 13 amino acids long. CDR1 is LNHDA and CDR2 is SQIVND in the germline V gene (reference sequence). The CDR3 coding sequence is TGTGCCAGTACTATAACAGGGTGGGGTGAGCAGTTCTTC. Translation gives CASTITGWGEQFF.

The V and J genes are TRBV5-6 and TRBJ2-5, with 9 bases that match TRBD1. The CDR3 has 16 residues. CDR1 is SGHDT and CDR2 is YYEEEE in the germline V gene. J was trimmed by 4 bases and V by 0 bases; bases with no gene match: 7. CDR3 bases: TGTGCCAGCAGCTTGGAAGGGGTGACAGGGGGAGAGACCCAGTACTTC. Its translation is CASSLEGVTGGETQYF.

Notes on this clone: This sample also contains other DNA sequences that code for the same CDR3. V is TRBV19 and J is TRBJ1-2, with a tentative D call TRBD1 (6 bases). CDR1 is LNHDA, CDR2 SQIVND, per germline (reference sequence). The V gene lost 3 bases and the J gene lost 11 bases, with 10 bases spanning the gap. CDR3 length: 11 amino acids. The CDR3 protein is CASSIEGGYTF. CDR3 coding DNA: TGTGCCAGTAGTATTGAAGGGGGTTACACCTTC.

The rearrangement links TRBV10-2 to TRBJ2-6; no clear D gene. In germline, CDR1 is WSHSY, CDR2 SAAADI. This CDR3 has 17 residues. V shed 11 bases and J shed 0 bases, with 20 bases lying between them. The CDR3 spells CASRGGFMASGANVLTF. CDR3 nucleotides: TGCGCCTCGAGAGGCGGCTTTATGGCCTCTGGGGCCAACGTCCTGACTTTC.

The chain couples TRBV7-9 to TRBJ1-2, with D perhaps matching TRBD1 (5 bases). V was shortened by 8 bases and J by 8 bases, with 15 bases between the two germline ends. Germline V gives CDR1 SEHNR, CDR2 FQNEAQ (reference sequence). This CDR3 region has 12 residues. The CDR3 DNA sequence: TGTGCCAGCGGTGGGGCGGCGGAAGGCTACACCTTC. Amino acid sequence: CASGGAAEGYTF.

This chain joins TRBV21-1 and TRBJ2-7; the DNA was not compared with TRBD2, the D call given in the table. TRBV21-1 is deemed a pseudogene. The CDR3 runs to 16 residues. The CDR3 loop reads CASSDLERELSYEQYF. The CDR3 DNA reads TGTGCCAGCAGCGATTTAGAGCGGGAGTTGTCGTACGAGCAGTACTTC.

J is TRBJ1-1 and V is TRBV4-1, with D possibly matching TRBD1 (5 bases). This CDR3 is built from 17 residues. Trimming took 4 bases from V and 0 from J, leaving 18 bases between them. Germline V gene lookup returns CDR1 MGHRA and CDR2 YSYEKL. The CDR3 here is CASSRGAGRNMNTEAFF. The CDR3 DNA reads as TGCGCCAGCAGCCGAGGGGCGGGGAGGAACATGAACACTGAAGCTTTCTTT.

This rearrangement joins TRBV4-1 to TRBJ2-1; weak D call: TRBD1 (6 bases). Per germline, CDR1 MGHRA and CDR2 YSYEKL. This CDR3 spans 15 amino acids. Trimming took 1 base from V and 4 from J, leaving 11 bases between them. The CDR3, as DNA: TGCGCCAGCAGCCAAGTCGGGACACAGTACAATGAGCAGTTCTTC. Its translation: CASSQVGTQYNEQFF.

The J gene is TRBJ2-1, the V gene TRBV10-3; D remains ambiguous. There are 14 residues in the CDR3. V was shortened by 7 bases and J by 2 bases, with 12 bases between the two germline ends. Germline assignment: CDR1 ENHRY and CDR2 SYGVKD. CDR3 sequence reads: CAITGESTYNEQFF. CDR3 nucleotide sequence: TGTGCCATCACTGGCGAGTCCACCTACAATGAGCAGTTCTTC.

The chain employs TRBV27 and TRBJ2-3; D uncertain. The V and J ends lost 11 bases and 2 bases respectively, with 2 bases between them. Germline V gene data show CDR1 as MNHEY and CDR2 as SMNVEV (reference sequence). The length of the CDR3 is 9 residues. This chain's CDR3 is CAATDTQYF. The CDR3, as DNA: TGTGCCGCCACAGATACGCAGTATTTT.

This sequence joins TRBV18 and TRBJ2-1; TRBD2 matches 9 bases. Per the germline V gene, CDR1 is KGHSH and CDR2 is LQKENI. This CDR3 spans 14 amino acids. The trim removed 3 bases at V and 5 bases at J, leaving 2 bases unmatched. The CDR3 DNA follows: TGTGCCAGCTCACCCGGGACTAGCCACAATGAGCAGTTCTTC. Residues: CASSPGTSHNEQFF. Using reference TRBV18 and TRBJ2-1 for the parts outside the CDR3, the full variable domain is NAGVMQNPRHLVRRRGQEARLRCSPMKGHSHVYWYRQLPEEGLKFMVYLQKENIIDESGMPKERFSAEFPKEGPSILRIQQVVRGDSAAYFCASSPGTSHNEQFFGPGTRLTVL.

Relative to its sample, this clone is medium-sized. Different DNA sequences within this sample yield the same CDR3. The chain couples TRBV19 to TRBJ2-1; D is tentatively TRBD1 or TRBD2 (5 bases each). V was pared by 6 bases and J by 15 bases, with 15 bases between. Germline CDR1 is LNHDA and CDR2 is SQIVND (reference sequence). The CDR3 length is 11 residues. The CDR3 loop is CASSLGERPFF. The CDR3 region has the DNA TGTGCCAGTAGCCTGGGGGAGAGACCGTTCTTC.

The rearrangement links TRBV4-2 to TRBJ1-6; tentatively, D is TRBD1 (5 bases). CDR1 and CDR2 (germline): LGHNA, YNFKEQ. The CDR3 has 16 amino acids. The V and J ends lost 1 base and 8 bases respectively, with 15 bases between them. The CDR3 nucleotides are TGTGCCAGCAGCCAAGGGGCGGGACGGTACCATTCACCCCTCCACTTT. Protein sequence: CASSQGAGRYHSPLHF.

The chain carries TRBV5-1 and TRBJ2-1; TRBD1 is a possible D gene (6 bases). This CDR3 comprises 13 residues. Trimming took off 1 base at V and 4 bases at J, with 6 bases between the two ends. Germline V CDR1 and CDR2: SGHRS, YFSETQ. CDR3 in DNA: TGCGCCAGCAGCTTGACAGGGTACAATGAGCAGTTCTTC. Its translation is CASSLTGYNEQFF.

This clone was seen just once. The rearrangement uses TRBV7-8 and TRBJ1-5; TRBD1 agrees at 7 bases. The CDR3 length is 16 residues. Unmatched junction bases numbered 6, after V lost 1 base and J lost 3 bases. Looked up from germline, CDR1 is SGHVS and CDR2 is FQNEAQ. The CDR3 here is CASSLGDRVPNQPQHF. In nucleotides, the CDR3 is TGTGCCAGCAGCTTAGGAGACAGGGTCCCCAATCAGCCCCAGCATTTT. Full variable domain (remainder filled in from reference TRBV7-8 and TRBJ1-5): GAGVSQSPRYKVAKRGQDVALRCDPISGHVSLFWYQQALGQGPEFLTYFQNEAQLDKSGLPSDRFFAERPEGSVSTLKIQRTQQEDSAVYLCASSLGDRVPNQPQHFGDGTRLSIL.

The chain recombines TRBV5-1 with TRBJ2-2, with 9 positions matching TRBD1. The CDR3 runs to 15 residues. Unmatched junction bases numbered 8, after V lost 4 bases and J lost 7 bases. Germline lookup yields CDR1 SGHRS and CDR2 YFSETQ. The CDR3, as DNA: TGCGCCAGCAGCCCGTCACAGGGGGCAGGCGGGGAGCTGTTTTTT. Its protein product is CASSPSQGAGGELFF. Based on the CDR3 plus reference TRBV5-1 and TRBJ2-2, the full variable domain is KAGVTQTPRYLIKTRGQQVTLSCSPISGHRSVSWYQQTPGQGLQFLFEYFSETQRNKGNFPGRFSGRQFSNSRSEMNVSTLELGDSALYLCASSPSQGAGGELFFGEGSRLTVL.

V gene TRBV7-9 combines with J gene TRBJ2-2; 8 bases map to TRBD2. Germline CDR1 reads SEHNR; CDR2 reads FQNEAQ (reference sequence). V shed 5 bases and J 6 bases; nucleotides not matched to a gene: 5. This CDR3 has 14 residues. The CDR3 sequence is CASSPGLAAGELFF. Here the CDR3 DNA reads TGTGCCAGCAGCCCAGGACTAGCCGCCGGGGAGCTGTTTTTT.

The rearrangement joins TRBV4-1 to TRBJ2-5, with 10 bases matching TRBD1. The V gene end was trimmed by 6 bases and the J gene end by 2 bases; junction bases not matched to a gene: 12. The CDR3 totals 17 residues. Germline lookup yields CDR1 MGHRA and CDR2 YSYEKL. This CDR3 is CASRGRQGAWGQETQYF. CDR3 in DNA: TGCGCCAGCAGAGGGAGACAGGGGGCTTGGGGACAAGAGACCCAGTACTTC.

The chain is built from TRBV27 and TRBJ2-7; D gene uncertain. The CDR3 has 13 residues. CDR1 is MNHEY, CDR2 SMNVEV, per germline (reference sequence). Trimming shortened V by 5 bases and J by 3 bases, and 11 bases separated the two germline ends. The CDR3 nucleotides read TGTGCCAGCAGTCCCCTGAGCAGCTACGAGCAGTACTTC. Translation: CASSPLSSYEQYF.

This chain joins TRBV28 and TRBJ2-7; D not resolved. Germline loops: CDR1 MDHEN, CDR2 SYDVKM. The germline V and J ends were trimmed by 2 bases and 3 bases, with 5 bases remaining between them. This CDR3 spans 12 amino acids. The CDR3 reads CASSLDVYEQYF. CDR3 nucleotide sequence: TGTGCCAGCAGTTTAGACGTCTACGAGCAGTACTTC.

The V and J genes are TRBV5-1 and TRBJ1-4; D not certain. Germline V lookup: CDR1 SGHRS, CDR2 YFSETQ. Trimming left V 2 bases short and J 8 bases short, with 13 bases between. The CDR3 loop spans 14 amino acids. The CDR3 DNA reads TGCGCCAGCAGCTTAGACGGCACGGAGGAAAAACTGTTTTTT. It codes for CASSLDGTEEKLFF.

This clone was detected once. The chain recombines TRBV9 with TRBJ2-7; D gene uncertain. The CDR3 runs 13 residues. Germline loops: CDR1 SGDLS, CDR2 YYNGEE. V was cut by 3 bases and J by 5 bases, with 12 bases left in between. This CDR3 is CASSDSAFDEQYF. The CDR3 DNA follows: TGTGCCAGCAGCGACTCGGCTTTCGACGAGCAGTACTTC.

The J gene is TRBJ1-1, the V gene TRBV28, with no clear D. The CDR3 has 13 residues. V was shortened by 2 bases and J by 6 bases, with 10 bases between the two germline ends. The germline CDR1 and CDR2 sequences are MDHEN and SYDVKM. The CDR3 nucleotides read TGTGCCAGCAGTTTACCGCCATTAGCTGAAGCTTTCTTT. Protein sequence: CASSLPPLAEAFF.

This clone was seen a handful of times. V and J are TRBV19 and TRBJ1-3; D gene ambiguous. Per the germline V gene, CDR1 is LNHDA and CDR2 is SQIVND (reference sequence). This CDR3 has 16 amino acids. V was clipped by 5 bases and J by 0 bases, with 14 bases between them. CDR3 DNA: TGTGCCAGTAGTTTCCCCGACGGCGTCTCTGGAAACACCATATATTTT. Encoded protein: CASSFPDGVSGNTIYF.

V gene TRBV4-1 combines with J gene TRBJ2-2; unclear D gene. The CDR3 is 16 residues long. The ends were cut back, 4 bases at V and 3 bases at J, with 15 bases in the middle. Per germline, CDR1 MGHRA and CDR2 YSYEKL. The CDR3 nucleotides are TGCGCCAGCAGCCCCCTTGTGGGAAGGGACACCGGGGAGCTGTTTTTT. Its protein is CASSPLVGRDTGELFF.

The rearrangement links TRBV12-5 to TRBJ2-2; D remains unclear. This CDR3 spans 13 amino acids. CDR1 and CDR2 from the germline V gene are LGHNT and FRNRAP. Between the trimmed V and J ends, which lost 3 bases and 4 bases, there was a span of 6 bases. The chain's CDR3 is CASGFYGTGELFF. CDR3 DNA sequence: TGTGCTAGTGGTTTTTACGGCACCGGGGAGCTGTTTTTT.